This TCR beta chain was recorded in a study of radiotherapy plus CTLA-4 blockade in lung cancer. Study-wide points: There was expansion of tumor-derived TCR clones in blood after radiotherapy plus ipilimumab.

Each patient with chemo-refractory metastatic non-small-cell lung cancer was treated with focal radiation plus CTLA-4 blockade using ipilimumab. Using immunoSEQ multiplex PCR, the repertoire was profiled, and TCRdb retains in-frame clones only, with some absent. The sample has some 70,000 clones, about 80% seen once. Trimming shortened V by 1 base and J by 3 bases, and 12 bases separated the two germline ends. CDR3 length: 16 residues. The germline gives CDR1 LNHDA, CDR2 SQIVND (reference sequence). As regards this clone: Its matching antigen is unknown.

The starting material was peripheral blood, obtained from a patient treated with radiotherapy plus ipilimumab. The J gene is TRBJ2-2, the V gene TRBV19; possible D gene TRBD1, 7 bases. This clonotype originated in a human donor with non-small cell lung cancer who had a complete response to radiotherapy plus ipilimumab. The CDR3 sequence is CASSIGRGQYTGELFF. CDR3 nucleotide sequence: TGTGCCAGTAGTATAGGGAGGGGGCAGTACACCGGGGAGCTGTTTTTT.